One sample yielded the 30 T cell receptor beta chains listed below, sequenced in a study of T cell responses to AZD1222 COVID-19 vaccine. Sequenced by immunoSEQ multiplex PCR; TCRdb stores in-frame clones only, minus some. The sample carries 110,000 to 150,000 clones, 93% recorded once. Sequenced here: peripheral blood, sampled on day 0 of AZD1222 vaccination. These receptors were collected from an adult in good health.

Here the CDR3 reads CASSNGGAGGTGELFF. The CDR3 coding sequence is TGTGCCAGCAGCAACGGTGGAGCGGGAGGCACCGGGGAGCTGTTTTTT. The chain has TRBV21-1 and TRBJ2-2; TRBD2 is the table's D call and was not checked against the DNA. TRBV21-1 is flagged as a pseudogene. This CDR3 spans 16 amino acids.

The rearrangement links TRBV7-2 to TRBJ1-6; D may be TRBD1 (5 bases). The V end lost 3 bases, the J end lost 4 bases, and 7 bases lay between the germline ends. CDR1 and CDR2 (germline): SGHTA, FQGNSA. The length of the CDR3 is 14 residues. The CDR3 loop is CASSFDSYNSPLHF. The CDR3 bases are TGTGCCAGCAGCTTTGACAGTTATAATTCACCCCTCCACTTT.

This chain's CDR3 is CASSGAGTSYNEQFF. Here the CDR3 DNA reads TGTGCCAGCAGCGGGGCGGGGACTTCCTACAATGAGCAGTTCTTC. J is TRBJ2-1 and V is TRBV9, with D possibly being TRBD2 (6 bases). V lost 3 bases and J lost 1, with 11 bases in between. Looked up from germline, CDR1 is SGDLS and CDR2 is YYNGEE. This CDR3 contains 15 residues.

In its sample, this clone was seen a few times. The gene calls are TRBV12-2 and TRBJ2-7; the DNA was not compared with TRBD2, the D call given in the table. TRBV12-2 is described as a pseudogene. There are 15 residues in the CDR3. CDR3 sequence reads: CASRLGLAGEYEQYF. CDR3 nucleotides: TGTGCAAGTCGCTTAGGCCTAGCGGGAGAATACGAGCAGTACTTC.

This chain connects TRBV7-6 to TRBJ1-2; perhaps TRBD1 as D (5 bases). The CDR3 has 14 residues. Germline lookup yields CDR1 SGHVS and CDR2 FNYEAQ. The V gene lost 5 bases and the J gene lost 3 bases, with 13 bases spanning the gap. CDR3 protein: CASSPGGTHYGYTF. CDR3 DNA sequence: TGTGCCAGCAGCCCCGGAGGGACTCACTATGGCTACACCTTC.

The V gene is TRBV3-1 (or the pseudogene TRBV3-2), the J gene TRBJ1-5; D is ambiguous. V was pared by 0 bases and J by 2 bases, with 5 bases between. Germline loops: CDR1 LGHDT, CDR2 YNNKEL (reference sequence). The CDR3 is 14 amino acids. CDR3 in amino acids: CASSQDRGNQPQHF. The CDR3 DNA reads as TGTGCCAGCAGCCAAGATCGGGGCAATCAGCCCCAGCATTTT.

This chain connects TRBV7-2 to TRBJ2-3; 15 bases fit TRBD2. Germline V gene sequence: CDR1 SGHTA, CDR2 FQGNSA. CDR3 size: 17 residues. V dropped 4 bases and J dropped 6; count of bases not matched to a gene: 8. The CDR3 DNA sequence: TGTGCCAGCAGCTATTTCGGGACTAGCGGGAGGAGGGATACGCAGTATTTT. This encodes CASSYFGTSGRRDTQYF.

V is TRBV19 and J is TRBJ1-3, with D perhaps TRBD1 (5 bases). This CDR3 is built from 15 residues. Germline V gene lookup returns CDR1 LNHDA and CDR2 SQIVND (reference sequence). The ends were cut back, 4 bases at V and 3 bases at J, with 13 bases in the middle. The CDR3 nucleotides read TGTGCCAGTAGTAGTAGGGGAAGAGGTGGAAACACCATATATTTT. This codes for CASSSRGRGGNTIYF.

J is TRBJ2-5 and V is TRBV9, with 9 bases matching TRBD2. Trimming cost V 5 bases and J 7 bases; bases outside gene matches: 9. CDR1 and CDR2 (germline): SGDLS, YYNGEE. The CDR3 runs 14 residues. The DNA for the CDR3 is TGTGCCAGCAGTGTGTTAGCGGGAGCTGGGACCCAGTACTTC. This sequence encodes CASSVLAGAGTQYF. Complete variable domain (other parts from reference TRBV9 and TRBJ2-5): DSGVTQTPKHLITATGQRVTLRCSPRSGDLSVYWYQQSLDQGLQFLIQYYNGEERAKGNILERFSAQQFPDLHSELNLSSLELGDSALYFCASSVLAGAGTQYFGPGTRLLVL.

The chain joins TRBV2 to TRBJ1-1; TRBD1 is a possible D gene (5 bases). Germline CDR1 is SNHLY and CDR2 is FYNNEI. V was shortened by 4 bases and J by 0 bases, with 12 bases between the two germline ends. The CDR3 runs 15 residues. The CDR3 DNA follows: TGTGCCAGCAGTGTTAGAGAGGGGTTGAACACTGAAGCTTTCTTT. Amino acid sequence: CASSVREGLNTEAFF.

This rearrangement joins TRBV14 to TRBJ1-1; D remains unclear. With 0 bases removed from V and 4 bases from J, the gap between germline ends came to 9 bases. This CDR3 region has 14 residues. Per germline, CDR1 SGHDN and CDR2 FVKESK. DNA for the CDR3: TGTGCCAGCAGCCAAGAACTGGTGGGCACTGAAGCTTTCTTT. It encodes CASSQELVGTEAFF.

The chain is built from TRBV6-1 and TRBJ1-1; D unclear. This CDR3 has 13 amino acids. CDR1 and CDR2 from the germline V gene are MNHNS and SASEGT. Trimming took off 2 bases at V and 8 bases at J, with 12 bases between the two ends. CDR3 DNA sequence: TGTGCCAGCAGTGAAAACCCCAGGCTCGAAGCTTTCTTT. Protein: CASSENPRLEAFF.

The chain couples TRBV19 to TRBJ1-2; 7 bases are a match to TRBD1. After removal of 5 bases from V and 5 bases from J, the junction contained 11 bases not matched to a gene. In germline, CDR1 is LNHDA, CDR2 SQIVND (reference sequence). This CDR3 has 15 residues. CDR3 sequence (DNA): TGTGCCAGTAGTCCCCGTGGAGGGGGCGCGTATGGCTACACCTTC. Translated, it gives CASSPRGGGAYGYTF.

The rearrangement uses TRBV6-5 and TRBJ2-7; a weak D match, TRBD2 (6 bases). V was cut by 0 bases and J by 2 bases, with 14 bases left in between. Germline lookup yields CDR1 MNHEY and CDR2 SVGAGI. The CDR3 extends over 16 amino acids. The CDR3 loop reads CASSYSLADAPYEQYF. For the CDR3, the DNA is TGTGCCAGCAGTTACTCCTTAGCGGATGCCCCCTACGAGCAGTACTTC.

V gene TRBV12-5 combines with J gene TRBJ1-1; 8 nucleotides agree with TRBD1. This CDR3 has 13 amino acids. The germline V gene encodes CDR1 LGHNT and CDR2 FRNRAP. V trimming: 6 bases; J trimming: 4 bases; junction bases outside the gene matches: 4. The CDR3: CASGFTGGTEAFF. DNA for the CDR3: TGTGCTAGTGGATTCACAGGGGGCACTGAAGCTTTCTTT.

The chain combines TRBV9 with TRBJ1-4; tentatively, D is TRBD1 (5 bases). The V gene lost 3 bases and the J gene lost 0 bases, with 12 bases spanning the gap. Germline CDR1 reads SGDLS; CDR2 reads YYNGEE. The CDR3 sequence is 16 residues long. The CDR3 here is CASSAGTVPTNEKLFF. As DNA, the CDR3 is TGTGCCAGCAGCGCCGGGACGGTTCCAACTAATGAAAAACTGTTTTTT.

The chain is built from TRBV5-5 and TRBJ1-1, with no clear D. This CDR3 has 13 residues. Germline CDR1 reads SGHKS; CDR2 reads YYEKEE (reference sequence). V lost 5 bases and J 4 bases, leaving 12 bases between the germline ends. In DNA, the CDR3 is TGTGCCAGCAGTTGGGTGGTTGTCACTGAAGCTTTCTTT. This translates into CASSWVVVTEAFF.

Only a few counts were recorded for this clone. The chain combines TRBV3-1 (or the pseudogene TRBV3-2) with TRBJ2-7; 8 positions match TRBD1. Looked up from germline, CDR1 is LGHDT and CDR2 is YNNKEL (reference sequence). V lost 5 bases, J lost 12 bases, and 12 bases stayed unmatched. The CDR3 sequence is 13 residues long. CDR3 sequence: CASSIGTGLVMYF. CDR3 in DNA: TGTGCCAGCAGCATTGGGACAGGTTTGGTGATGTACTTC.

V gene TRBV5-1 combines with J gene TRBJ2-1; 11 bases map to TRBD1. CDR1 and CDR2 from the germline V gene are SGHRS and YFSETQ. The CDR3 loop spans 16 amino acids. J was trimmed by 8 bases and V by 3 bases; bases with no gene match: 10. The CDR3, as DNA: TGCGCCAGCAGCTCCGACCGGGACAGGGGGGGCCATGAGCAGTTCTTC. The encoded protein is CASSSDRDRGGHEQFF.

The chain combines TRBV6-1 with TRBJ1-1, with 11 bases matching TRBD1. The CDR3 covers 16 residues. V trimming: 1 base; J trimming: 7 bases; junction bases outside the gene matches: 8. CDR1 is MNHNS, CDR2 SASEGT, per germline. CDR3 sequence reads: CASSEVTGTGGFEAFF. As DNA, the CDR3 is TGTGCCAGCAGTGAAGTAACCGGGACAGGGGGGTTTGAAGCTTTCTTT.

The V gene is TRBV12-2, the J gene TRBJ2-3; the table's D call, TRBD1, was not checked against the DNA. TRBV12-2 is shown as a pseudogene. This CDR3 contains 18 residues. CDR3: CASRLVPTGQGISDTQYF. For the CDR3, the DNA is TGTGCAAGTCGCTTAGTCCCTACCGGACAGGGGATATCAGATACGCAGTATTTT.

This sequence joins TRBV5-1 and TRBJ1-2; tentative D call: TRBD1 (5 bases). From germline, CDR1 is SGHRS and CDR2 YFSETQ. The CDR3 is made up of 14 amino acids. The ends were cut back, 0 bases at V and 8 bases at J, with 14 bases in the middle. The CDR3 sequence is CASSLVAPQGGYTF. In DNA form, the CDR3 reads TGCGCCAGCAGCTTGGTGGCACCTCAGGGAGGCTACACCTTC.

The table lists this clone with a count of one. The V call is TRBV7-9, the J call TRBJ2-1; D tentatively reads TRBD1 or TRBD2 (5 bases each). The CDR3 covers 13 residues. The V end lost 2 bases, the J end lost 7 bases, and 9 bases lay between the germline ends. The germline gives CDR1 SEHNR, CDR2 FQNEAQ (reference sequence). The CDR3 DNA is TGTGCCAGCAGCTTAAGAGGGGAAAATGAGCAGTTCTTC. Protein sequence: CASSLRGENEQFF.

The chain is built from TRBV30 and TRBJ2-2; 7 bases are a match to TRBD1. The CDR3 sequence is 15 residues long. CDR1 GTSNPN and CDR2 SVGIG come from the germline V gene (reference sequence). Trimming cost V 3 bases and J 4 bases; bases outside gene matches: 8. CDR3 nucleotide sequence: TGTGCCTGGAGCGCCGACAGGGTAGGCACCGGGGAGCTGTTTTTT. Its translation: CAWSADRVGTGELFF.

The V gene is TRBV2, the J gene TRBJ1-5, with D uncertain. This CDR3 comprises 14 residues. Germline V gives CDR1 SNHLY, CDR2 FYNNEI. V was clipped by 4 bases and J by 7 bases, with 14 bases between them. The CDR3 sequence is CASSGMAVGQPQHF. CDR3 DNA: TGTGCCAGCAGTGGAATGGCAGTCGGACAGCCCCAGCATTTT.

This clone has just a few counts. This chain joins TRBV11-2 and TRBJ2-1, with TRBD1 matching over 7 bases. Per germline, CDR1 SGHAT and CDR2 FQNNGV. The CDR3 spans 14 residues. The junction had 11 bases not matched to a gene; V was cut back by 6 bases and J by 9 bases. The CDR3 DNA follows: TGTGCCAGCAGTCAGCGCTCCGGGACAGTTGAGCAGTTCTTC. This codes for CASSQRSGTVEQFF.

The chain links TRBV5-5 to TRBJ1-2; 8 nucleotides match TRBD1. Germline V gene sequence: CDR1 SGHKS, CDR2 YYEKEE (reference sequence). This CDR3 spans 15 amino acids. Unmatched junction bases numbered 7, after V lost 4 bases and J lost 2 bases. CDR3 sequence: CASSAGQGLNYGYTF. CDR3 nucleotides: TGTGCCAGCAGCGCCGGACAGGGCCTGAACTATGGCTACACCTTC.

The J gene is TRBJ2-7, the V gene TRBV19; 9 bases map to TRBD1. The CDR3 extends over 16 amino acids. The trim removed 2 bases at V and 4 bases at J, leaving 9 bases unmatched. Germline lookup yields CDR1 LNHDA and CDR2 SQIVND (reference sequence). The CDR3 spells CASSIQPTGGPYEQYF. CDR3 DNA: TGTGCCAGTAGTATACAACCGACAGGGGGGCCTTACGAGCAGTACTTC.

The rearrangement links TRBV27 to TRBJ2-1; D is perhaps TRBD1 or TRBD2 (5 bases each). Germline CDR1 reads MNHEY; CDR2 reads SMNVEV (reference sequence). Trimming stripped 7 bases from V and 6 bases from J, with 19 bases between. The CDR3 extends over 15 amino acids. CDR3 region: CASKRGASPSNEQFF. The CDR3 DNA sequence: TGTGCCAGCAAAAGAGGGGCTAGCCCGTCCAATGAGCAGTTCTTC.

The V and J genes are TRBV25-1 and TRBJ2-5; D is unclear. V shed 1 base and J shed 3 bases, with 9 bases lying between them. The germline V gene has CDR1 MGHDK and CDR2 SYGVNS. The CDR3 extends over 14 amino acids. The CDR3 reads CASSESPLKETQYF. DNA for the CDR3: TGTGCCAGCAGTGAATCCCCCCTCAAAGAGACCCAGTACTTC.